Listed below are T cell receptor beta chains from one sample, sequenced in a study of CD8+CD57+ T cells in acquired aplastic anemia. TCRdb fed the reads into MiXCR, producing one record per CDR3 protein. Among under 350,000 distinct CDR3 sequences, approximately 60% were seen once, and the ten largest hold around 1.2%. Input material: sorted CD4+, CD8+, or CD8+CD57+ T cells (not recorded which) from PBMCs. The receptors stem from a human donor with aplastic anemia. CDR3s include the opening cysteine and the closing phenylalanine or tryptophan. A D gene is named only where the DNA matches it firmly. Not all rows give a size; the values are once, few, many and, for expanded clones, a class.

clone_size,j_call,d_call,v_call,cdr3_aa,cdr3_nt
few,TRBJ2-3,NA,TRBV7-9,CASSSTGSGTDTQYF,TGTGCCAGCAGCTCGACCGGATCGGGCACAGATACGCAGTATTTT
few,TRBJ1-1,NA,TRBV29-1,CSVTIGNTEAFF,TGCAGCGTCACTATAGGGAACACTGAAGCTTTCTTT
many,TRBJ2-6,TRBD2,TRBV4-2,CASTPGGRGGGGANVLTF,TGTGCCAGCACTCCCGGCGGGCGGGGGGGAGGTGGGGCCAACGTCCTGACTTTC
NA,TRBJ2-7,TRBD2,TRBV10-3,CAIRRDSGGFSEQYF,TGTGCCATCAGAAGAGATAGCGGGGGTTTCTCCGAGCAGTACTTC
NA,TRBJ2-7,NA,TRBV9,CASSAAYEQYF,TGTGCCAGCAGTGCGGCCTACGAGCAGTACTTC
NA,TRBJ1-6,NA,TRBV3-1,CASSQGQGEGSPLHF,TGTGCCAGCAGCCAGGGGCAGGGAGAAGGATCACCCCTCCACTTT
NA,TRBJ2-3,NA,TRBV24-1,CATSDPGATDTQYF,TGTGCCACCAGTGATCCAGGGGCCACAGATACGCAGTATTTT
NA,TRBJ1-5,NA,TRBV20-1,CSATGVGQPQHF,TGCAGTGCTACAGGGGTCGGACAGCCCCAGCATTTT
many,TRBJ2-3,TRBD2,TRBV6-1,CATTLRLAGTDTQYF,TGTGCCACCACCCTCAGACTAGCCGGCACAGATACGCAGTATTTT
NA,TRBJ1-2,TRBD1,TRBV2,CASIGDRGVSNYGYTF,TGTGCCAGCATTGGGGACAGGGGGGTTTCTAACTATGGCTACACCTTC
many,TRBJ2-5,NA,TRBV9,CASSGETQYF,TGTGCCAGCTCGGGAGAGACCCAGTACTTC
NA,TRBJ2-7,NA,TRBV5-1,CASSFAGGPGLGEQYF,TGCGCCAGCAGCTTTGCCGGGGGGCCTGGTCTTGGCGAGCAGTACTTC
few,TRBJ1-4,NA,TRBV5-1,CASSLDPLGLEKLFF,TGCGCCAGCAGCTTGGATCCGCTGGGGCTTGAAAAACTGTTTTTT
NA,TRBJ2-6,TRBD1,TRBV10-3,CAIAGGNVLTF,TGTGCCATAGCAGGGGGCAACGTCCTGACTTTC
many,TRBJ2-2,NA,TRBV9,CASSVASYNTGELFF,TGTGCCAGCAGCGTAGCTAGCTATAACACCGGGGAGCTGTTTTTT
once,TRBJ1-5,NA,TRBV20-1,CSARSSGSNQPQHF,TGCAGTGCTAGATCGAGCGGGAGCAATCAGCCCCAGCATTTT
NA,TRBJ2-7,NA,TRBV5-1,CASQEGGGLNEQYF,TGCGCCAGCCAGGAGGGGGGCGGGTTGAACGAGCAGTACTTC
NA,TRBJ2-5,NA,TRBV2,CASSEGKRAGNEKLYF,TGTGCCAGCAGCGAAGGAAAGCGGGCGGGCAATGAAAAACTGTACTTC
once,TRBJ2-3,TRBD2,TRBV19,CASSIVRLAGDTQYF,TGTGCCAGTAGTATTGTTAGACTAGCGGGAGATACGCAGTATTTT
NA,TRBJ2-1,NA,TRBV7-3,CASSAIVRGEQFF,TGTGCCAGCAGCGCCATTGTTCGAGGGGAGCAGTTCTTC
NA,TRBJ1-5,TRBD1,TRBV10-1,CASSEGRQGARQPQHF,TGCGCCAGCAGCGAAGGAAGACAGGGGGCAAGGCAGCCCCAGCATTTT
few,TRBJ2-1,NA,TRBV29-1,CSVWDLISYNEQFF,TGCAGCGTTTGGGACTTAATCTCCTACAATGAGCAGTTCTTC
NA,TRBJ2-3,TRBD2,TRBV20-1,CSASTTSGRLGTDTQYF,TGCAGTGCTAGTACGACTAGCGGGAGGCTAGGCACAGATACGCAGTATTTT
many,TRBJ2-7,NA,TRBV19,CASSIGDPTIYEQYF,TGTGCCAGTAGTATCGGGGACCCGACTATCTACGAGCAGTACTTC
many,TRBJ2-5,TRBD2,TRBV3-1,CASSARGAQETQYF,TGTGCCAGCAGCGCGCGGGGGGCCCAAGAGACCCAGTACTTC
NA,TRBJ2-3,NA,TRBV7-9,CASSLVQATQYF,TGTGCCAGCAGCTTGGTACAAGCTACGCAGTATTTT
few,TRBJ2-3,TRBD2,TRBV5-1,CASSRGSGGYTDTQYF,TGCGCCAGCAGTCGGGGAAGCGGGGGTTACACAGATACGCAGTATTTT
NA,TRBJ2-5,TRBD2,TRBV29-1,CSVKTSGQETQYF,TGCAGCGTGAAGACTAGCGGACAAGAGACCCAGTACTTC
NA,TRBJ2-3,TRBD2,TRBV10-3,CAISKPQRTSGPTDTQYF,TGTGCCATCAGTAAACCACAAAGGACTAGCGGGCCCACAGATACGCAGTATTTT
NA,TRBJ2-1,TRBD2,TRBV29-1,CSVRAGWDEQFF,TGCAGCGTGAGAGCGGGATGGGATGAGCAGTTCTTC
NA,TRBJ1-1,NA,TRBV20-1,CSAIRDQNTEAFF,TGCAGTGCGATCCGGGACCAGAACACTGAAGCTTTCTTT
many,TRBJ1-5,NA,TRBV6-6,CASSYSFNHYSNQPQHF,TGTGCCAGCAGTTACTCGTTTAACCATTATAGCAATCAGCCCCAGCATTTT
NA,TRBJ2-2,TRBD2,TRBV20-1,CSAPGLAGGATSTGELFF,TGCAGTGCTCCCGGACTAGCGGGGGGCGCAACGAGCACCGGGGAGCTGTTTTTT
few,TRBJ2-2,TRBD2,TRBV10-3,CASSPASGGTGELFF,TGTGCCAGCAGCCCTGCGTCGGGGGGAACCGGGGAGCTGTTTTTT
few,TRBJ2-2,NA,TRBV7-9,CASSLTAFSITGELFF,TGTGCCAGCAGCTTAACAGCCTTTTCTATCACCGGGGAGCTGTTTTTT
NA,TRBJ2-5,TRBD1,TRBV7-9,CASSLTLPDRGRSETQYF,TGTGCCAGCAGTCTTACCCTCCCGGACAGGGGGCGTTCAGAGACCCAGTACTTC
many,TRBJ1-1,NA,TRBV2,CASSASTGFGTEAFF,TGTGCCAGCAGCGCAAGTACAGGGTTCGGGACTGAAGCTTTCTTT
NA,TRBJ1-6,NA,TRBV20-1,CSARDLRAGDFSPFHF,TGCAGTGCTAGAGATCTTAGGGCAGGGGACTTTTCACCCTTCCACTTT
once,TRBJ2-1,NA,TRBV7-6,CASSPGDEQFF,TGTGCCAGCAGCCCCGGAGATGAGCAGTTCTTC
NA,TRBJ2-7,NA,TRBV14,CASSQDSFSYEQYF,TGTGCCAGCAGCCAAGACTCGTTCTCCTACGAGCAGTACTTC
NA,TRBJ1-3,NA,TRBV19,CASGARGSGNTIYF,TGTGCCAGCGGGGCGAGGGGATCTGGAAACACCATATATTTT
NA,TRBJ1-2,NA,TRBV7-2,CASSLAANYGYTF,TGTGCCAGCAGCTTAGCAGCTAACTATGGCTACACCTTC
NA,TRBJ2-5,TRBD2,TRBV7-9,CASSPPGLGGETQYF,TGTGCCAGCAGCCCACCGGGACTAGGGGGGGAGACCCAGTACTTC
NA,TRBJ2-7,TRBD2,TRBV11-3,CANSPGLATPREQYF,TGTGCCAACAGCCCCGGACTAGCGACTCCACGGGAGCAGTACTTC
many,TRBJ2-3,TRBD2,TRBV19,CASSGLAGEDTQYF,TGTGCCAGCTCGGGACTAGCGGGAGAAGATACGCAGTATTTT
many,TRBJ1-1,TRBD1,TRBV5-8,CASQVGTGSGNTEAFF,TGTGCCAGCCAGGTCGGGACAGGGAGCGGGAACACTGAAGCTTTCTTT
NA,TRBJ2-2,NA,TRBV7-2,CASSLEVRRVAGELFF,TGTGCCAGCAGCTTAGAGGTGCGAAGGGTGGCCGGGGAGCTGTTTTTT
NA,TRBJ1-2,TRBD1,TRBV10-3,CAIGWDSSYGYTF,TGTGCCATCGGGTGGGACAGTTCCTATGGCTACACCTTC
NA,TRBJ1-6,NA,TRBV19,CASSTAVESPLHF,TGTGCCAGTAGTACGGCCGTGGAATCACCCCTCCACTTT
once,TRBJ2-2,NA,TRBV2,CASSPGHLSSGNTGELFF,TGTGCCAGCAGTCCAGGACACCTGAGCTCTGGAAACACCGGGGAGCTGTTTTTT
many,TRBJ2-1,NA,TRBV6-6,CASSSISGPNNEQFF,TGTGCCAGCAGTTCAATTTCCGGGCCCAACAATGAGCAGTTCTTC
NA,TRBJ1-6,NA,TRBV5-1,CASSFGGSPLHF,TGCGCCAGCAGCTTCGGGGGATCACCCCTCCACTTT
many,TRBJ2-1,NA,TRBV29-1,CSVATAQLSYNEQFF,TGCAGCGTCGCAACAGCACAACTCTCCTACAATGAGCAGTTCTTC
many,TRBJ1-2,NA,TRBV7-2,CASSPSGGLYGYTF,TGTGCCAGCAGCCCATCGGGGGGGCTCTATGGCTACACCTTC
NA,TRBJ2-2,NA,TRBV29-1,CSATGSGTGELFF,TGCAGCGCCACAGGGTCTGGCACCGGGGAGCTGTTTTTT